Listed below are T cell receptor beta chains from one sample, sequenced in a study of CD8 T cells in ankylosing spondylitis. TCRdb ran MiXCR on the 5' RACE reads and lists one entry per CDR3 protein. The table records about 340,000 distinct CDR3 sequences, 14% to 15% of them present only once. Sample: blood, either unsorted or a sorted T cell fraction (not recorded which). The receptors derive from a male donor with ankylosing spondylitis or in good health (not recorded which). Each CDR3 is given with its conserved first and last residue. D genes are given only for firm matches. Size tells how often a clone was seen (once, few, many) or the class of an expanded clone, and some rows leave it out.

TRBV15	TRBJ2-7	.	.	TGTGCCACCAGCAGAGATATTGGCAGGGGAGTTTATTACGAGCAGTACTTC	CATSRDIGRGVYYEQYF
TRBV24-1	TRBJ1-2	few	TRBD1	TGTGCCACCAGTGAAATACACAGGGGGCCAGGTGGCTACACCTTC	CATSEIHRGPGGYTF
TRBV5-1	TRBJ2-3	.	TRBD2	TGCGCCAGCAGCTTGGAGGGTAGCGGGACACCCACAGATACGCAGTATTTT	CASSLEGSGTPTDTQYF
TRBV3-1	TRBJ2-1	.	.	TGTGCCAGCAGCCAAGGGGCCCACGCCGATGAGCAGTTCTTC	CASSQGAHADEQFF
TRBV20-1	TRBJ2-1	.	TRBD1	TGCAGTGCGACGGACAGGACGGATGAGCAGTTCTTC	CSATDRTDEQFF
TRBV5-1	TRBJ2-7	.	TRBD1	TGCGCCAGCAGCTTTTCGGGACAGGGGAACCACGAGCAGTACTTC	CASSFSGQGNHEQYF
TRBV11-1	TRBJ2-1	few	TRBD1	TGTGCCAGCAGCCCCGGACAGGTAAACAATGAGCAGTTCTTC	CASSPGQVNNEQFF
TRBV7-7	TRBJ2-5	few	.	TGTGCCAGCAGCTTTGCGGGGACCCAAGAGACCCAGTACTTC	CASSFAGTQETQYF
TRBV14	TRBJ2-2	few	.	TGTGCCAGCAGCCAAGCCCTTTTCCAACAGGGCACCGGGGAGCTGTTTTTT	CASSQALFQQGTGELFF
TRBV7-9	TRBJ1-1	.	TRBD1	TGTGCCAGCAGCCCCCTTAGGACAGGGGGCCTGGCTTTCTTT	CASSPLRTGGLAFF
TRBV18	TRBJ1-1	few	.	TGTGCCAGCTCACCATCAACAGTGGGGACTGAAGCTTTCTTT	CASSPSTVGTEAFF
TRBV3-1	TRBJ2-7	few	.	TGTGCCAGCAGCTCTGCAGGAGGGGGCGAGTCCGAGCAGTACTTC	CASSSAGGGESEQYF
TRBV7-2	TRBJ2-1	.	.	TGTGCCAGCAGCTCCTCCGACAAAAAGGCCTACAATGAGCAGTTCTTC	CASSSSDKKAYNEQFF
TRBV5-1	TRBJ2-3	many	.	TGCGCCACCCTGCCTGGGGGCAGCTACACAGATACGCAGTATTTT	CATLPGGSYTDTQYF
TRBV3-1	TRBJ1-1	many	TRBD1	TGTGCCAGCAGCGCCCGGACAGGGGAAGGTGAAGCTTTCTTT	CASSARTGEGEAFF
TRBV20-1	TRBJ2-2	.	TRBD2	TGCAGTGCTAGACGACTAGCGGGGAGGGCCGGGGAGCTGTTTTTT	CSARRLAGRAGELFF
TRBV12-3/TRBV12-4	TRBJ1-2	many	.	TGTGCCAGCACCTCGGGGCAGGGAGACTATGGCTACACCTTC	CASTSGQGDYGYTF
TRBV3-1	TRBJ1-6	.	.	TGTGCCAGCAGGGGGGCAACGGGGGTTTTTTCACCCCTCCACTTT	CASRGATGVFSPLHF
TRBV19	TRBJ2-5	few	.	TGTGCCAGTGGGAAGGACGGCCTCCAAGAGACCCAGTACTTC	CASGKDGLQETQYF
TRBV3-1	TRBJ2-3	few	.	TGTGCCAGCAGCCCCTATCCGACAGGCACAGATACGCAGTATTTT	CASSPYPTGTDTQYF
TRBV5-1	TRBJ1-1	.	TRBD1	TGCGCCAGCAGCTCGATCGGGACAGACGGTGAAGCTTTCTTT	CASSSIGTDGEAFF
TRBV7-2	TRBJ1-6	.	.	TGTGCCAGCAGCCCTCGGCAGGGGAGTTCACCCCTCCACTTT	CASSPRQGSSPLHF
TRBV12-3/TRBV12-4	TRBJ2-1	few	TRBD2	TGTGCCAGCAGCCTCGGGAGCGGGAGAGGCTATGAGCAGTTCTTC	CASSLGSGRGYEQFF
TRBV11-2	TRBJ2-7	few	.	TGTGCCAGCAGCTCGGGAGAGGGAGAGCAGTACTTC	CASSSGEGEQYF
TRBV12-3/TRBV12-4	TRBJ2-3	.	.	TGTGCCAGCAGGCCCCCCGGGGGCCGAGTCAATACGCAGTATTTT	CASRPPGGRVNTQYF
TRBV5-1	TRBJ2-5	few	.	TGCGCCAGCAGCTTGTTTATAGGACTCGAAGAGACCCAGTACTTC	CASSLFIGLEETQYF
TRBV15	TRBJ2-1	few	TRBD2	TGTGCCACCAGCAGGGCGGGAGGGCGAGACAATGAGCAGTTCTTC	CATSRAGGRDNEQFF
TRBV30	TRBJ2-2	.	.	TGTGCCTGGAGCAGGGGGGCCGGGGAGCTGTTTTTT	CAWSRGAGELFF
TRBV15	TRBJ1-3	once	.	TGTGCCACCAGCAGAGTAAGGGACACCATATATTTT	CATSRVRDTIYF
TRBV29-1	TRBJ2-3	.	.	TGCAGCGTTGAGACCCAGGGAAAGACAGATACGCAGTATTTT	CSVETQGKTDTQYF
TRBV6-1	TRBJ1-1	few	.	TGTGCCAGCAGTAGATCAGGGGTTCCTGAAGCTTTCTTT	CASSRSGVPEAFF
TRBV12-3/TRBV12-4	TRBJ1-4	.	.	TGTGCCAGCAGTTTGGGGCAGGGGCAACAAAAACTGTTTTTT	CASSLGQGQQKLFF
TRBV5-1	TRBJ2-7	.	.	TGCGCCAGCAGGGAAGGATTTTCGACCTACGAGCAGTACTTC	CASREGFSTYEQYF
TRBV30	TRBJ1-2	.	.	TGTGCCTGGAGTGTGGGGCAGGGCTACACCTTC	CAWSVGQGYTF
TRBV15	TRBJ2-5	few	TRBD1	TGTGCCACCAGACCGACAGGGGGCGCGGAGACCCAGTACTTC	CATRPTGGAETQYF
TRBV5-1	TRBJ2-1	.	TRBD1	TGCGCCAGCGGTTCACAGGGGAACATCGGAGATGAGCAGTTCTTC	CASGSQGNIGDEQFF
TRBV7-9	TRBJ2-3	many	.	TGTGCCAGCAGCCTTCCGGGCCGCACAGATACGCAGTATTTT	CASSLPGRTDTQYF
TRBV5-6	TRBJ1-1	.	TRBD1	TGTGCCAGCAGCTTCTCCGGGACAGCTGAAGCTTTCTTT	CASSFSGTAEAFF
TRBV6-1	TRBJ2-1	.	.	TGTGCCAGCAGTGATCTGGGCCTGGGAGAGCAGTTCTTC	CASSDLGLGEQFF
TRBV30	TRBJ2-4	.	.	TGTGCCTGGAGTACAGGTCCCATTCAGTACTTC	CAWSTGPIQYF
TRBV2	TRBJ1-1	.	TRBD1	TGTGCCAGCAGGGTGCCTCTACAGGGGATGAAGGCTGAAGCTTTCTTT	CASRVPLQGMKAEAFF
TRBV9	TRBJ2-2	few	TRBD1	TGTGCCAGCAGCGTAGAGACAGGGATGAACACCGGGGAGCTGTTTTTT	CASSVETGMNTGELFF
TRBV6-1	TRBJ2-7	.	.	TGTGCCAGCTCCCGGGACAAAGCCTACGAGCAGTACTTC	CASSRDKAYEQYF
TRBV18	TRBJ1-6	few	.	TGTGCCAGCTCTGTCGGGGGTGATAATTCACCCCTCCACTTT	CASSVGGDNSPLHF
TRBV15	TRBJ1-2	.	TRBD1	TGTGCCACCAGCAAGGGGACAGGGGTAGAGGGCTACACCTTC	CATSKGTGVEGYTF
TRBV2	TRBJ2-2	few	TRBD2	TGTGCCAGCAGGAGCGGGGGGGTACCCGGGGAGCTGTTTTTT	CASRSGGVPGELFF
TRBV5-1	TRBJ2-1	many	TRBD2	TGCGCCAGCAGCTCTAGCGGGAGTCGGTACAATGAGCAGTTCTTC	CASSSSGSRYNEQFF